This T cell receptor (beta chain) was sequenced in a study of OX40 agonist ivuxolimab in advanced cancers. In the study overall: All patients had ivuxolimab intravenously every 2 weeks at 0.01 to 10 mg/kg.

Profiling relied on immunoSEQ multiplex PCR, and the TCRdb table lists in-frame clones only, not all of them. The table lists 50,000 to 65,000 clones, over 70% of them singletons. The specimen was CD4+ or CD8+ T cells sorted from blood, collected in a trial of the OX40 agonist ivuxolimab. This clonotype was obtained from an adult with an advanced solid tumor such as melanoma, head and neck, liver or kidney cancer.

The CDR3, as DNA: TGTGCCAGCAGCTTAGCGCGGGGGAATGAAGCTTTCTTT. Protein sequence: CASSLARGNEAFF. The chain is built from TRBV7-2 and TRBJ1-1, with D perhaps matching TRBD1 (5 bases). This CDR3 spans 13 amino acids. Deletions cut 0 bases from V and 7 bases from J, with 9 bases between. Germline V CDR1 and CDR2: SGHTA, FQGNSA.